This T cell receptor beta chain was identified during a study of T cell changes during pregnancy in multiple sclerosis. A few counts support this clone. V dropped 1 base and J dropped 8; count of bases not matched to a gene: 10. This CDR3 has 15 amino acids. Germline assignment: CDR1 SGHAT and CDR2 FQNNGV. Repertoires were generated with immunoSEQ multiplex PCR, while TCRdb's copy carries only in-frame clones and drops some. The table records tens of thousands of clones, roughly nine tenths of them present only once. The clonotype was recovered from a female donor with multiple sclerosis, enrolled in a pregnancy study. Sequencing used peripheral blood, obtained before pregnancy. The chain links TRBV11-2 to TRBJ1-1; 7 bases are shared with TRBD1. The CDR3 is CASSLVWRRQGEAFF. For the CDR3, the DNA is TGTGCCAGCAGCTTAGTTTGGAGACGACAGGGAGAAGCTTTCTTT.